One sample yielded the 32 T cell receptor beta chains listed below, sequenced in a study of cytomegalovirus exposure and HLA in healthy donors. It was with 60 Vbeta and 13 Jbeta primers that the PCR ran. Assay: immunoSEQ multiplex PCR; the TCRdb copy retains only in-frame clones and omits some. The repertoire has roughly 190,000 clones, over 80% of them found once; the top ten carry roughly a tenth. What was sequenced was PBMCs. These receptors were obtained from a woman aged 45-65 years in good health and CMV-seropositive.

This clone has a single count. The chain couples TRBV7-9 to TRBJ1-2, with TRBD1 matching 7 bases. This CDR3 is 14 amino acids long. V lost 2 bases, J lost 8 bases, and 8 bases stayed unmatched. Looked up from germline, CDR1 is SEHNR and CDR2 is FQNEAQ (reference sequence). CDR3 amino acids: CASSLKGQLGGYTF. The CDR3 region has the DNA TGTGCCAGCAGCTTAAAGGGACAGCTGGGGGGCTACACCTTC.

V is TRBV5-4 and J is TRBJ2-7; 7 nucleotides align to TRBD1. Trimming cost V 3 bases and J 6 bases; bases outside gene matches: 9. Germline lookup yields CDR1 SGHNT and CDR2 YYREEE (reference sequence). The CDR3 is 14 amino acids. This CDR3 is CASSSQQGVGEQYF. CDR3 nucleotide sequence: TGTGCCAGCAGCTCTCAGCAGGGGGTAGGCGAGCAGTACTTC.

The chain couples TRBV27 to TRBJ2-5; 7 bases match TRBD1. This CDR3 has 17 residues. Per germline, CDR1 MNHEY and CDR2 SMNVEV (reference sequence). The V segment lost 10 bases and the J segment 2 bases; nucleotides outside the gene matches: 19. The CDR3 here is CATRVEGAFRWQETQYF. CDR3 nucleotides: TGTGCCACCCGAGTCGAGGGGGCTTTTAGGTGGCAAGAGACCCAGTACTTC.

V gene TRBV5-3 combines with J gene TRBJ1-3, with D maybe TRBD1 (6 bases). TRBV5-3 is noted as an ORF with a role that remains uncertain. This CDR3 is 13 amino acids long. The CDR3 coding sequence is TGTGGCCGCCCAGGGGAATCTGGAAACACCATATATTTT. Amino acids: CGRPGESGNTIYF.

This sequence joins TRBV6-4 and TRBJ1-1; 8 nucleotides align to TRBD1. CDR3 length: 14 amino acids. V shed 2 bases, J shed 6 bases, and the junction held 5 bases outside the gene matches. Per germline, CDR1 MRHNA and CDR2 SNTAGT. CDR3 nucleotides: TGTGCCAGCAGTGACGGGGGACAGGCGTCTGAAGCTTTCTTT. Amino acid sequence: CASSDGGQASEAFF.

The V call is TRBV2, the J call TRBJ1-1, with TRBD1 as a possible D gene (5 bases). The CDR3 is 14 residues long. Germline V CDR1 and CDR2: SNHLY, FYNNEI. Trimming cost V 2 bases and J 0 bases, with 7 bases left between them. The CDR3 nucleotides read TGTGCCAGCAGTGAACGACAGATGAACACTGAAGCTTTCTTT. Encoded protein: CASSERQMNTEAFF. Looking up the rest from reference TRBV2 and TRBJ1-1 gives the full variable domain: EPEVTQTPSHQVTQMGQEVILRCVPISNHLYFYWYRQILGQKVEFLVSFYNNEISEKSEIFDDQFSVERPDGSNFTLKIRSTKLEDSAMYFCASSERQMNTEAFFGQGTRLTVV.

The chain recombines TRBV6-4 with TRBJ2-2; D possibly corresponds to TRBD2 (5 bases). This CDR3 is built from 12 residues. V lost 6 bases, J lost 5 bases, and 7 bases lay in between. Germline V gene data show CDR1 as MRHNA and CDR2 as SNTAGT. This CDR3 is CASRRETGELFF. The CDR3 DNA sequence: TGTGCCAGCAGGAGGGAGACCGGGGAGCTGTTTTTT.

V is TRBV4-2 and J is TRBJ1-2, with D unclear. V was pared by 1 base and J by 0 bases, with 9 bases between. CDR1 LGHNA and CDR2 YNFKEQ come from the germline V gene. This CDR3 comprises 15 residues. The CDR3 nucleotides are TGTGCCAGCAGCCAAGGACTCCTAGCTAACTATGGCTACACCTTC. Residues: CASSQGLLANYGYTF.

A few counts support this clone. This chain uses TRBV28 with TRBJ1-2; D is undetermined. Germline assignment: CDR1 MDHEN and CDR2 SYDVKM. Trimming removed 6 bases from V and 3 bases from J, with 14 bases in between. This CDR3 comprises 14 residues. DNA for the CDR3: TGTGCCAGCAGCTCCCGGGGAGGTGACTATGGCTACACCTTC. Translated, it gives CASSSRGGDYGYTF.

The rearrangement uses TRBV14 and TRBJ2-7; tentative D call: TRBD2 (5 bases). The CDR3 runs to 14 residues. V was trimmed by 5 bases and J by 2 bases, leaving 13 bases between them. Germline CDR1 is SGHDN and CDR2 is FVKESK. CDR3 protein: CASSGTGIPYEQYF. The CDR3 nucleotides read TGTGCCAGCAGCGGAACCGGGATCCCCTACGAGCAGTACTTC.

The J gene is TRBJ2-7, the V gene TRBV19, with 7 bases aligning to TRBD1. Germline values: CDR1 LNHDA, CDR2 SQIVND (reference sequence). Germline trimming cut 1 base from V and 2 bases from J; bases unmatched to any gene: 8. The CDR3 totals 16 residues. The CDR3 here is CASSIVPGQSPYEQYF. In DNA form, the CDR3 reads TGTGCCAGTAGTATAGTTCCGGGACAGTCACCCTACGAGCAGTACTTC.

The CDR3 bases are TGTGCCAGCAGCAGGGACAGGGGGGACTCACCCCTCCACTTT. This sequence encodes CASSRDRGDSPLHF. V usage is TRBV7-9 and J usage is TRBJ1-6, with 11 nucleotides matching TRBD1. The V gene end was trimmed by 5 bases and the J gene end by 10 bases; junction bases not matched to a gene: 4. CDR1 and CDR2 (germline): SEHNR, FQNEAQ (reference sequence). There are 14 residues in the CDR3.

The rearrangement joins TRBV28 to TRBJ2-3; perhaps TRBD2 as D (7 bases). Germline loops: CDR1 MDHEN, CDR2 SYDVKM. The V end lost 3 bases, the J end lost 1 base, and 11 bases lay between the germline ends. The CDR3 extends over 15 amino acids. This CDR3 reads CASSFGGAGTDTQYF. The CDR3 region has the DNA TGTGCCAGCAGTTTTGGGGGGGCCGGCACAGATACGCAGTATTTT.

V and J are TRBV7-7 and TRBJ2-1, with TRBD2 identical over 14 bases. Trimming cost V 5 bases and J 7 bases; bases outside gene matches: 13. The CDR3 is 18 amino acids. Germline CDR1 SSHAT, CDR2 FNYEAQ (reference sequence). The CDR3 sequence: CASSRGLAGASGGNEQFF. The CDR3 bases are TGTGCCAGCAGCCGGGGACTAGCGGGGGCCTCCGGGGGGAATGAGCAGTTCTTC. Supplemented by reference TRBV7-7 and TRBJ2-1, the full variable domain reads GAGVSQSPRYKVTKRGQDVTLRCDPISSHATLYWYQQALGQGPEFLTYFNYEAQPDKSGLPSDRFSAERPEGSISTLTIQRTEQRDSAMYRCASSRGLAGASGGNEQFFGPGTRLTVL.

This rearrangement joins TRBV7-6 to TRBJ2-1, with TRBD1 identical over 9 bases. The CDR3 has 16 amino acids. CDR1 SGHVS and CDR2 FNYEAQ come from the germline V gene. The V and J ends lost 3 bases and 7 bases, in that order; junction bases with no gene match: 10. CDR3 sequence reads: CASSLARQGGKNEQFF. The DNA for the CDR3 is TGTGCCAGCAGCTTGGCGAGACAGGGGGGGAAGAATGAGCAGTTCTTC. The whole variable domain, filled in from reference TRBV7-6 and TRBJ2-1, reads GAGVSQSPRYKVTKRGQDVALRCDPISGHVSLYWYRQALGQGPEFLTYFNYEAQQDKSGLPNDRFSAERPEGSISTLTIQRTEQRDSAMYRCASSLARQGGKNEQFFGPGTRLTVL.

The genes are TRBV6-1 and TRBJ2-7, with a tentative D call TRBD1 (6 bases). Looked up from germline, CDR1 is MNHNS and CDR2 is SASEGT. This CDR3 is 15 amino acids long. The V end was cut by 3 bases, the J end by 1 base, with 13 bases between. The CDR3 loop is CASSEGARLSYEQYF. In nucleotides, the CDR3 is TGTGCCAGCAGTGAGGGGGCCCGACTGTCCTACGAGCAGTACTTC.

V gene TRBV19 combines with J gene TRBJ1-1; 7 bases are shared with TRBD1. The J segment lost 1 base and the V segment lost 6 bases, leaving 8 bases of the junction unmatched. CDR1 and CDR2 from the germline V gene are LNHDA and SQIVND (reference sequence). This CDR3 spans 15 amino acids. In DNA form, the CDR3 reads TGTGCCAGTAGGTTCACACAGGGGAGGAACACTGAAGCTTTCTTT. Translated, it gives CASRFTQGRNTEAFF.

The chain couples TRBV28 to TRBJ2-1, with a possible D match to TRBD2 (6 bases). The germline gives CDR1 MDHEN, CDR2 SYDVKM. The germline V and J ends were trimmed by 5 bases and 10 bases, with 18 bases remaining between them. The CDR3 loop spans 14 amino acids. This CDR3 is CASSPGTWRVEQFF. The DNA for the CDR3 is TGTGCCAGCAGTCCCGGGACTTGGAGGGTAGAGCAGTTCTTC.

This clone was counted a few times. This chain uses TRBV4-3 with TRBJ1-6, with a tentative D call TRBD1 (5 bases). Germline-derived CDR1 and CDR2 are LGHNA and YSLEER. The CDR3 sequence is 18 residues long. Trimming left V 0 bases short and J 5 bases short, with 17 bases between. In nucleotides, the CDR3 is TGCGCCAGCAGCCAAGATCTTTTGCGGGGAGGGGATAATTCACCCCTCCACTTT. It translates to CASSQDLLRGGDNSPLHF.

V and J are TRBV5-4 and TRBJ2-1, with 9 bases that match TRBD2. Germline V CDR1 and CDR2: SGHNT, YYREEE (reference sequence). Trimming at V came to 0 bases and at J to 5 bases, leaving 6 bases not matched to a gene. The CDR3 loop spans 16 amino acids. The CDR3 reads CASSLASGGRDNEQFF. The CDR3 coding sequence is TGTGCCAGCAGCTTGGCCTCGGGCGGGAGGGACAATGAGCAGTTCTTC.

DNA of the CDR3: TGTGCCAGCAGCCCCCCCGGGGCAGATACGCAGTATTTT. It yields the protein CASSPPGADTQYF. The V gene is TRBV21-1, the J gene TRBJ2-3; TRBD2, the table's D call, lacks a check against the DNA. TRBV21-1 is flagged as a pseudogene. The CDR3 is 13 residues long.

The rearrangement uses TRBV9 and TRBJ2-5; D gene uncertain. The CDR3 runs to 14 residues. V lost 3 bases and J 0 bases, leaving 9 bases between the germline ends. Germline V CDR1 and CDR2: SGDLS, YYNGEE. For the CDR3, the DNA is TGTGCCAGCAGCGCCAGGCAGTACCAAGAGACCCAGTACTTC. Its protein is CASSARQYQETQYF.

The count of this clone is one. DNA for the CDR3: TGTGCCATCAGCCGGGACAGCGATACCTACGAGCAGTACTTC. Its translation is CAISRDSDTYEQYF. The chain links TRBV10-3 to TRBJ2-5, with 7 positions matching TRBD1. Near its end, the DNA agrees better with TRBJ2-7, so the J call may be wrong. The germline gives CDR1 ENHRY, CDR2 SYGVKD. CDR3 length: 14 amino acids.

The chain joins TRBV11-2 to TRBJ1-6; unclear D gene. In germline, CDR1 is SGHAT, CDR2 FQNNGV. V was clipped by 0 bases and J by 0 bases, with 6 bases between them. The CDR3 totals 16 residues. DNA of the CDR3: TGTGCCAGCAGCTTAGAGCGGGTCTCCTATAATTCACCCCTCCACTTT. It yields the protein CASSLERVSYNSPLHF.

This chain links TRBV5-1 with TRBJ2-4; D is unresolved. The CDR3 length is 15 residues. Trimming removed 0 bases from V and 8 bases from J, with 15 bases in between. CDR1 is SGHRS, CDR2 YFSETQ, per germline. CDR3 amino acids: CASSLGSTRRDIQYF. In nucleotides, the CDR3 is TGCGCCAGCAGCTTGGGGTCTACCCGCCGGGACATTCAGTACTTC.

The CDR3 nucleotides read TGCGCCAGCAGCCACCCCGGGACAACATCCTACGAGCAGTACTTC. Encoded protein: CASSHPGTTSYEQYF. This rearrangement joins TRBV10-2 to TRBJ2-5; the D gene is possibly TRBD1 (6 bases). Gene TRBJ2-7 matches the end of the DNA better, so the J call may be wrong. Germline V gene lookup returns CDR1 WSHSY and CDR2 SAAADI. The CDR3 is 15 residues long.

This chain connects TRBV10-3 to TRBJ1-1; a possible D gene is TRBD1 (5 bases). CDR1 and CDR2 (germline): ENHRY, SYGVKD. V dropped 6 bases and J dropped 0 bases, with 14 bases sitting between them. CDR3 length: 15 residues. CDR3 DNA sequence: TGTGCCATCAGGGGGGGTGGATCGTTGAACACTGAAGCTTTCTTT. This codes for CAIRGGGSLNTEAFF.

V and J are TRBV9 and TRBJ2-2, with 12 positions matching TRBD2. The CDR3 contains 16 residues. CDR1 is SGDLS and CDR2 is YYNGEE in the germline V gene. V lost 2 bases, J lost 7 bases, and 6 bases stayed unmatched. CDR3 loop: CASSVLAGGAGGELFF. CDR3 bases: TGTGCCAGCAGCGTCCTAGCGGGGGGGGCAGGCGGGGAGCTGTTTTTT.

The chain has TRBV9 and TRBJ2-1; possible D gene TRBD2, 5 bases. This CDR3 spans 15 amino acids. Per germline, CDR1 SGDLS and CDR2 YYNGEE. V gave up 7 bases and J gave up 5 bases, with 19 bases separating them. In nucleotides, the CDR3 is TGTGCCAGCTGCGCCCGGGCTAGCCCTGACAATGAGCAGTTCTTC. Protein product: CASCARASPDNEQFF.

The chain recombines TRBV6-1 with TRBJ1-2, with D perhaps matching TRBD1 (6 bases). Trimming took 6 bases from V and 3 from J, leaving 14 bases between them. CDR3 length equals 14 residues. Germline CDR1 reads MNHNS; CDR2 reads SASEGT. In DNA form, the CDR3 reads TGTGCCAGCAGACCAACGGACAGCGACTATGGCTACACCTTC. It is translated as CASRPTDSDYGYTF.

The chain carries TRBV15 and TRBJ2-5; D might be TRBD2 (6 bases). CDR1 and CDR2 from the germline V gene are LNHNV and YYDKDF (reference sequence). The V gene lost 0 bases and the J gene lost 5 bases, with 16 bases spanning the gap. The CDR3 sequence is 16 residues long. CDR3 nucleotides: TGTGCCACCAGCAGAGATGGGGCCTCGGGGGAGGAGACCCAGTACTTC. Translated, it gives CATSRDGASGEETQYF.

The chain is built from TRBV4-2 and TRBJ1-2, with D maybe TRBD1 (5 bases). CDR1 and CDR2 (germline): LGHNA, YNFKEQ. Trimming cost V 3 bases and J 14 bases, with 16 bases left between them. The CDR3 covers 12 residues. The CDR3 sequence is CASSQITGASTF. CDR3 nucleotide sequence: TGTGCCAGCAGCCAGATAACAGGCGCCTCTACCTTC.